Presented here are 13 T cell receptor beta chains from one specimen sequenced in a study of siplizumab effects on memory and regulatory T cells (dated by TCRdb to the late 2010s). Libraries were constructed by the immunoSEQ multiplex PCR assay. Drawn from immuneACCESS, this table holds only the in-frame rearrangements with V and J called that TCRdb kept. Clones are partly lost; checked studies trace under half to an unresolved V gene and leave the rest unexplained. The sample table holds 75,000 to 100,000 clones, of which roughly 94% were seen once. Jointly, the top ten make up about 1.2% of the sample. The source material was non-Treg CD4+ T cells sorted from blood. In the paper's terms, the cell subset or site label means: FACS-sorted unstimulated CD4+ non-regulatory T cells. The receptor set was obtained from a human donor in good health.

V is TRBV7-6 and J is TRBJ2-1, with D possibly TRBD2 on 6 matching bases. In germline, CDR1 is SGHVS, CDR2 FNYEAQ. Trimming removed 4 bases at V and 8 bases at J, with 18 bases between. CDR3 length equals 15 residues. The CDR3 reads CASSYRETRSYEQFF. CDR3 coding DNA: TGTGCCAGCAGCTACCGGGAGACTAGATCCTATGAGCAGTTCTTC.

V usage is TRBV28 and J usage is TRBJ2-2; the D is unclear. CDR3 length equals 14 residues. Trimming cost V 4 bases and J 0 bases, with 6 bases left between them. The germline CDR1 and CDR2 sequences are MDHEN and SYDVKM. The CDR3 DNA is TGTGCCAGCAGTTACCGAGCGAACACCGGGGAGCTGTTTTTT. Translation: CASSYRANTGELFF.

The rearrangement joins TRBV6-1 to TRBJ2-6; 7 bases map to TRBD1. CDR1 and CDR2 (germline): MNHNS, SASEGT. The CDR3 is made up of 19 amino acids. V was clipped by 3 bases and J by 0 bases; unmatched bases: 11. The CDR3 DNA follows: TGTGCCAGCAGTGATTACGGGACAGTTTTCCTCTCTGGGGCCAACGTCCTGACTTTC. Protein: CASSDYGTVFLSGANVLTF.

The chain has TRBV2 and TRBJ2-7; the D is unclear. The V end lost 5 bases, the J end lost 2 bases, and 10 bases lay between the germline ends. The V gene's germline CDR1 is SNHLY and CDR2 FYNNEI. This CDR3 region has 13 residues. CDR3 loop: CASSKIQPYEQYF. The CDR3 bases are TGTGCCAGCAGTAAGATACAGCCCTACGAGCAGTACTTC. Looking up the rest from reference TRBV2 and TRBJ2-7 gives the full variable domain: EPEVTQTPSHQVTQMGQEVILRCVPISNHLYFYWYRQILGQKVEFLVSFYNNEISEKSEIFDDQFSVERPDGSNFTLKIRSTKLEDSAMYFCASSKIQPYEQYFGPGTRLTVT.

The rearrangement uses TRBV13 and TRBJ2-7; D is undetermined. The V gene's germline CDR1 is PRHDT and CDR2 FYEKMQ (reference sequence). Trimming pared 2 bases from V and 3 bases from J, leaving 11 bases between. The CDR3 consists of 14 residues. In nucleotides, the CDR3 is TGTGCCAGCAGCTTACGGCATATAAACTACGAGCAGTACTTC. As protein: CASSLRHINYEQYF.

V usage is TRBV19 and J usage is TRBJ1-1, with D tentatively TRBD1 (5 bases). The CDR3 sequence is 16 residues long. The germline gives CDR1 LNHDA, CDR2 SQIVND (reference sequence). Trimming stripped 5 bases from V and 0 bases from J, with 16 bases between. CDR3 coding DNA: TGTGCCAGTAGTTGGGGGTGGTGGCGGGTGAACACTGAAGCTTTCTTT. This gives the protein CASSWGWWRVNTEAFF.

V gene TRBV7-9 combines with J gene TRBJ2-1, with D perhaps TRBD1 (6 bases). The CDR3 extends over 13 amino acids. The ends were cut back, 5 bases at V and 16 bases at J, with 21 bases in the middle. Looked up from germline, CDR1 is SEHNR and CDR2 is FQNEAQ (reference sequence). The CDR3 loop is CASSVSQGQFAFF. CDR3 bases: TGTGCCAGCAGCGTCTCACAGGGTCAATTTGCTTTCTTC. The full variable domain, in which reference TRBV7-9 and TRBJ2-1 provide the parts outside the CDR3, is DTGVSQNPRHKITKRGQNVTFRCDPISEHNRLYWYRQTLGQGPEFLTYFQNEAQLEKSRLLSDRFSAERPKGSFSTLEIQRTEQGDSAMYLCASSVSQGQFAFFGPGTRLTVL.

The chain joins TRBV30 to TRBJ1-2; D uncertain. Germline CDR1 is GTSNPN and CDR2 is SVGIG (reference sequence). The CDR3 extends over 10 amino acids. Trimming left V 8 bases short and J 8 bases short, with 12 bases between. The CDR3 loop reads CARWSGGYTF. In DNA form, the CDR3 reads TGTGCCCGCTGGAGTGGCGGCTACACCTTC.

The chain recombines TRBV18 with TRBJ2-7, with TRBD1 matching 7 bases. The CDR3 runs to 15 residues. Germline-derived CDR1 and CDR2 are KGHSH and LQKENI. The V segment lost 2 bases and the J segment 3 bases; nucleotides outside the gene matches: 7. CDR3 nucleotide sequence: TGTGCCAGCTCACCATTCGAAAGGGACAGCTACGAGCAGTACTTC. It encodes CASSPFERDSYEQYF.

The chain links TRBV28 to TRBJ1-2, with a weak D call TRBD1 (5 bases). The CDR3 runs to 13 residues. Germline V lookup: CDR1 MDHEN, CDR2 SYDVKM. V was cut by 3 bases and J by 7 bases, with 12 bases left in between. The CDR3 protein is CASSLGGFGGYTF. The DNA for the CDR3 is TGTGCCAGCAGTTTGGGGGGTTTCGGTGGCTACACCTTC.

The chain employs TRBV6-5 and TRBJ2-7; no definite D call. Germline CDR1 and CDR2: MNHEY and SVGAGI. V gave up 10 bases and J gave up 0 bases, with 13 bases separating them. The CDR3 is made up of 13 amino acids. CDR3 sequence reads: CATGAGPSYEQYF. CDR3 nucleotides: TGTGCCACTGGAGCCGGCCCCTCCTACGAGCAGTACTTC.

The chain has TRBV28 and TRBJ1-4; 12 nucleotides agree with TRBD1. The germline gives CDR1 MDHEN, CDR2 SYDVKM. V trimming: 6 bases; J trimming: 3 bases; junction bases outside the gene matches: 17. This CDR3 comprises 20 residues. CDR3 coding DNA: TGTGCCAGCAGCCGTTTCTATCGGGGGACAGGGGGCGCCCCTAATGAAAAACTGTTTTTT. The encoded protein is CASSRFYRGTGGAPNEKLFF.

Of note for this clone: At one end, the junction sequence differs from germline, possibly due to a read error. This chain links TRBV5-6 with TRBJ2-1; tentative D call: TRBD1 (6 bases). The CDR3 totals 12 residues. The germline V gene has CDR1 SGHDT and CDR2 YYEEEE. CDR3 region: CASSLRQGSLLF. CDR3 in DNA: TGTGCCAGCAGCTTGCGGCAGGGGAGTTTGCTCTTC.